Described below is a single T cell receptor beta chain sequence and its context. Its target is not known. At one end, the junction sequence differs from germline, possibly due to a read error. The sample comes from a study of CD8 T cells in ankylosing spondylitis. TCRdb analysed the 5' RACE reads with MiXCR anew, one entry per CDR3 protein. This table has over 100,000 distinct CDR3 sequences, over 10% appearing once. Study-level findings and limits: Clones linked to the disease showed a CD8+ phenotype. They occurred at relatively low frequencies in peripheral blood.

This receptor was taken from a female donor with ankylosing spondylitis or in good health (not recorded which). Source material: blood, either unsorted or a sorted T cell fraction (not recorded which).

The CDR3 coding sequence is TGTGCCAGCAGCTTGGAGCCGGGACAGGGGGCTCTCTATGGCGACACCTTC. It codes for CASSLEPGQGALYGDTF. This rearrangement joins TRBV5-5 to TRBJ1-2; 12 bases agree with TRBD1. Germline CDR1 SGHKS, CDR2 YYEKEE (reference sequence). The CDR3 runs 17 residues.